These 29 T cell receptor beta chains share one sample of origin, sequenced in a study of control samples from healthy donors and cancer patients. Using immunoSEQ multiplex PCR, the repertoire was profiled, and TCRdb retains in-frame clones only, with some absent. The data show 130,000 or so clones, with 91% seen just once and 5.5% to 9% held by the top ten. Sequencing input: blood. The origin of the receptors is a man aged 18 to 30 in good health.

The chain links TRBV7-9 to TRBJ1-1, with 9 bases matching TRBD1. The CDR3 runs 14 residues. Germline V lookup: CDR1 SEHNR, CDR2 FQNEAQ (reference sequence). V dropped 5 bases and J dropped 3; count of bases not matched to a gene: 4. The CDR3 region has the DNA TGTGCCAGCAGCATACAGGGGGCTCACACTGAAGCTTTCTTT. The encoded protein is CASSIQGAHTEAFF.

The chain uses TRBV15 and TRBJ2-5; D is perhaps TRBD2 (5 bases). The CDR3 extends over 14 amino acids. Germline V gene sequence: CDR1 LNHNV, CDR2 YYDKDF (reference sequence). V gave up 5 bases and J gave up 7 bases, with 17 bases separating them. CDR3 protein: CATSRGASWGTQYF. CDR3 bases: TGTGCCACCAGCCGCGGTGCTAGCTGGGGGACCCAGTACTTC.

The V call is TRBV30, the J call TRBJ1-5, with 9 bases fitting TRBD1. The CDR3 spans 15 residues. CDR1 and CDR2 from the germline V gene are GTSNPN and SVGIG (reference sequence). V was clipped by 2 bases and J by 5 bases; unmatched bases: 7. CDR3 DNA sequence: TGTGCCTGGAGTTCCCGGGACAGGGCCCATCAGCCCCAGCATTTT. Protein product: CAWSSRDRAHQPQHF.

The V call is TRBV6-1, the J call TRBJ2-7; D perhaps matches TRBD1 (5 bases). From germline, CDR1 is MNHNS and CDR2 SASEGT. Trimming removed 2 bases from V and 3 bases from J, with 14 bases in between. The CDR3 covers 15 residues. The CDR3 protein is CASSEPPQVLYEQYF. The CDR3 DNA follows: TGTGCCAGCAGTGAACCCCCACAGGTCCTCTACGAGCAGTACTTC.

The chain couples TRBV5-1 to TRBJ1-3; no clear D gene. The V gene lost 4 bases and the J gene lost 0 bases, with 17 bases spanning the gap. The CDR3 consists of 17 residues. Per germline, CDR1 SGHRS and CDR2 YFSETQ. The CDR3 bases are TGCGCCAGCAGCCCGACCCCCACCGGGGACTCTGGAAACACCATATATTTT. This translates into CASSPTPTGDSGNTIYF.

This clone was recorded only once. The chain carries TRBV5-4 and TRBJ2-2; weak D call: TRBD1 (5 bases). Deletions cut 4 bases from V and 6 bases from J, with 16 bases between. Germline CDR1 and CDR2: SGHNT and YYREEE (reference sequence). This CDR3 spans 15 amino acids. The CDR3 here is CASSLDTQVAGELFF. CDR3 coding DNA: TGTGCCAGCAGCCTGGACACTCAGGTCGCCGGGGAGCTGTTTTTT.

This chain uses TRBV11-3 with TRBJ2-1; TRBD2 is a possible D gene (6 bases). CDR3 length equals 13 residues. Trimming pared 2 bases from V and 8 bases from J, leaving 10 bases between. CDR1 and CDR2 (germline): SGHNT, YENEEA. The CDR3 nucleotides read TGTGCCAGCAGCTTACTAGCGAACCATGAGCAGTTCTTC. Its translation: CASSLLANHEQFF.

This chain links TRBV5-6 with TRBJ1-2; D is uncertain. V lost 0 bases and J lost 4, with 10 bases in between. There are 14 residues in the CDR3. Germline V gene lookup returns CDR1 SGHDT and CDR2 YYEEEE. CDR3 DNA: TGTGCCAGCAGCTTGGAATTGGGGTCCTATGGCTACACCTTC. This encodes CASSLELGSYGYTF.

Written as DNA, the CDR3 is TGTGCCACCAGTGATCGCCAGGGGGATGGCTATGGCTACACCTTC. Amino acids: CATSDRQGDGYGYTF. V usage is TRBV24-1 and J usage is TRBJ1-2, with TRBD1 matching over 7 bases. CDR1 and CDR2 from the germline V gene are KGHDR and SFDVKD. The CDR3 extends over 15 amino acids. The V gene end was trimmed by 3 bases and the J gene end by 4 bases; junction bases not matched to a gene: 7.

This sequence joins TRBV5-6 and TRBJ1-5; no clear D gene. The CDR3 covers 15 residues. V lost 1 base, J lost 3 bases, and 11 bases lay in between. Germline CDR1 and CDR2: SGHDT and YYEEEE. This CDR3 reads CASSLYALTNQPQHF. In DNA, the CDR3 is TGTGCCAGCAGCTTGTATGCGCTGACCAATCAGCCCCAGCATTTT.

V and J are TRBV27 and TRBJ1-2; tentatively, D is TRBD1 (5 bases). Germline V gives CDR1 MNHEY, CDR2 SMNVEV (reference sequence). The CDR3 totals 17 residues. Trimming cost V 6 bases and J 4 bases, with 24 bases left between them. CDR3: CASSPTRSTGPLYGYTF. The CDR3 nucleotides read TGTGCCAGCAGCCCAACTAGATCCACAGGACCGCTCTATGGCTACACCTTC.

The chain couples TRBV5-8 to TRBJ2-3; 10 bases map to TRBD2. There are 16 residues in the CDR3. With V trimmed by 2 bases and J by 3 bases, 6 bases remained unmatched. Germline V gene sequence: CDR1 SGHTS, CDR2 YDEGEE. The CDR3 here is CASSFSGGPLTDTQYF. Here the CDR3 DNA reads TGTGCCAGCAGCTTTAGCGGGGGGCCTCTTACAGATACGCAGTATTTT.

The chain is built from TRBV5-4 and TRBJ1-1, with 7 positions matching TRBD1. V shed 4 bases, J shed 6 bases, and the junction held 6 bases outside the gene matches. Germline CDR1 and CDR2: SGHNT and YYREEE (reference sequence). This CDR3 comprises 13 residues. The CDR3 sequence: CASSRQGGPEAFF. CDR3 sequence (DNA): TGTGCCAGCAGCAGACAGGGCGGGCCTGAAGCTTTCTTT.

In the case of this clone: The same CDR3 is also encoded by other DNA sequences in this sample. The chain uses TRBV10-3 and TRBJ2-2; D possibly matches TRBD1 or TRBD2 (5 bases each). In germline, CDR1 is ENHRY, CDR2 SYGVKD. The V end was cut by 8 bases, the J end by 2 bases, with 9 bases between. The CDR3 contains 13 residues. CDR3 residues: CAISGRNTGELFF. CDR3 in DNA: TGTGCCATCTCGGGGCGAAACACCGGGGAGCTGTTTTTT.

This chain uses TRBV5-1 with TRBJ2-7; D is undetermined. Germline-derived CDR1 and CDR2 are SGHRS and YFSETQ. V was shortened by 1 base and J by 7 bases, with 9 bases between the two germline ends. The CDR3 runs 12 residues. The CDR3 is CASSLHGQEQYF. Written as DNA, the CDR3 is TGCGCCAGCAGCTTGCACGGTCAAGAGCAGTACTTC.

This chain joins TRBV5-6 and TRBJ1-5; TRBD1 matches 8 bases. CDR3 length equals 16 residues. CDR1 is SGHDT, CDR2 YYEEEE, per germline. After removal of 4 bases from V and 2 bases from J, the junction contained 8 bases not matched to a gene. The CDR3, as DNA: TGTGCCAGCAGCGCCCAGACAGGGGAGGGCAATCAGCCCCAGCATTTT. This gives the protein CASSAQTGEGNQPQHF.

The rearrangement joins TRBV7-8 to TRBJ1-1; no clear D gene. The CDR3 has 15 residues. Per the germline V gene, CDR1 is SGHVS and CDR2 is FQNEAQ. Trimming took off 5 bases at V and 1 base at J, with 14 bases between the two ends. The CDR3 DNA reads TGTGCCAGCAGCAGAGACGGGATCTCGAACACTGAAGCTTTCTTT. Encoded protein: CASSRDGISNTEAFF.

CDR3 DNA sequence: TGTGCCAGCAGCGTGGGACAAGGGCCCTACACCTTC. Protein product: CASSVGQGPYTF. The rearrangement uses TRBV3-1 (or the pseudogene TRBV3-2) and TRBJ1-2, with a possible D match to TRBD1 (6 bases). Trimming cost V 5 bases and J 10 bases, with 14 bases left between them. CDR1 is LGHDT, CDR2 YNNKEL, per germline (reference sequence). The CDR3 contains 12 residues.

The chain uses TRBV27 and TRBJ2-3; 9 nucleotides align to TRBD2. V gave up 5 bases and J gave up 15 bases; unmatched junction bases: 9. Per the germline V gene, CDR1 is MNHEY and CDR2 is SMNVEV (reference sequence). The CDR3 loop spans 12 amino acids. CDR3 DNA: TGTGCCAGCAGTCTGCCGGGACTAGCCTTCTATTTT. Its translation: CASSLPGLAFYF.

CDR3 amino acids: CASTPPHVNQPQHF. In DNA, the CDR3 is TGTGCCAGCACCCCTCCCCACGTTAATCAGCCCCAGCATTTT. The chain carries TRBV6-5 and TRBJ1-5, with D hard to call. CDR1 and CDR2 from the germline V gene are MNHEY and SVGAGI. V lost 7 bases and J 4 bases, leaving 14 bases between the germline ends. The CDR3 sequence is 14 residues long.

The CDR3 spells CASRPPLAGTGELFF. DNA for the CDR3: TGCGCCAGCAGACCCCCTCTAGCGGGAACCGGGGAGCTGTTTTTT. V and J are TRBV5-1 and TRBJ2-2; the match to TRBD2 covers 9 bases. The J segment lost 5 bases and the V segment lost 5 bases, leaving 7 bases of the junction unmatched. The CDR3 loop spans 15 amino acids. Germline V gene lookup returns CDR1 SGHRS and CDR2 YFSETQ. Together with reference TRBV5-1 and TRBJ2-2, the CDR3 gives the full variable domain: KAGVTQTPRYLIKTRGQQVTLSCSPISGHRSVSWYQQTPGQGLQFLFEYFSETQRNKGNFPGRFSGRQFSNSRSEMNVSTLELGDSALYLCASRPPLAGTGELFFGEGSRLTVL.

The chain carries TRBV30 and TRBJ1-4; no definite D call. The germline CDR1 and CDR2 sequences are GTSNPN and SVGIG (reference sequence). The V and J ends lost 5 bases and 8 bases respectively, with 18 bases between them. The CDR3 is 14 residues long. The CDR3 bases are TGTGCCTGGTTACCGGGATTTCAAGAGGAAAAACTGTTTTTT. It codes for CAWLPGFQEEKLFF. Drawing the rest from reference TRBV30 and TRBJ1-4, the complete variable domain is SQTIHQWPATLVQPVGSPLSLECTVEGTSNPNLYWYRQAAGRGLQLLFYSVGIGQISSEVPQNLSASRPQDRQFILSSKKLLLSDSGFYLCAWLPGFQEEKLFFGSGTQLSVL.

V usage is TRBV6-2 or TRBV6-3 and J usage is TRBJ2-7; 9 nucleotides agree with TRBD1. Germline V gives CDR1 MNHEY, CDR2 SVGEGT. The length of the CDR3 is 17 residues. V was pared by 2 bases and J by 0 bases, with 8 bases of the junction left unmatched. As DNA, the CDR3 is TGTGCCAGCAGTTACCTTACAGGGGGCGGGAGCTCCTACGAGCAGTACTTC. It specifies CASSYLTGGGSSYEQYF.

The V gene is TRBV9, the J gene TRBJ1-1; TRBD1 aligns across 9 bases. CDR1 is SGDLS and CDR2 is YYNGEE in the germline V gene. CDR3 length: 13 residues. The V segment lost 0 bases and the J segment 11 bases; nucleotides outside the gene matches: 5. The CDR3 is CASSVAGTGIAFF. Written as DNA, the CDR3 is TGTGCCAGCAGCGTAGCGGGGACAGGGATTGCTTTCTTT.

The J gene is TRBJ2-2, the V gene TRBV27; D possibly matches TRBD1 or TRBD2 (5 bases each). Germline V gives CDR1 MNHEY, CDR2 SMNVEV (reference sequence). CDR3 size: 17 residues. The ends were cut back, 6 bases at V and 4 bases at J, with 21 bases in the middle. CDR3 in amino acids: CASSPGIGGLGTGELFF. For the CDR3, the DNA is TGTGCCAGCAGCCCGGGTATTGGGGGTTTGGGCACCGGGGAGCTGTTTTTT.

CDR3 coding DNA: TGTGCCAGCAGCCGACTAGAAGAGACCCAGTACTTC. This encodes CASSRLEETQYF. V and J are TRBV3-1 (or the pseudogene TRBV3-2) and TRBJ2-5, with a weak D call TRBD2 (6 bases). V was cut by 4 bases and J by 3 bases, with 6 bases left in between. Germline CDR1 LGHDT, CDR2 YNNKEL (reference sequence). CDR3 length: 12 amino acids.

The chain links TRBV5-1 to TRBJ1-1, with D hard to call. There are 14 residues in the CDR3. V was shortened by 0 bases and J by 0 bases, with 6 bases between the two germline ends. CDR1 SGHRS and CDR2 YFSETQ come from the germline V gene. The CDR3: CASSLVGMNTEAFF. DNA of the CDR3: TGCGCCAGCAGCTTGGTCGGGATGAACACTGAAGCTTTCTTT.

The V call is TRBV3-1 (or the pseudogene TRBV3-2), the J call TRBJ2-5; 9 bases are a match to TRBD2. This CDR3 is 15 amino acids long. Trimming took 0 bases from V and 6 from J; bases not matched to a gene: 5. The germline gives CDR1 LGHDT, CDR2 YNNKEL (reference sequence). The CDR3 sequence is CASSQDASGVQTQYF. The CDR3 nucleotides are TGTGCCAGCAGCCAAGACGCTAGCGGGGTGCAGACCCAGTACTTC.

CDR3 sequence: CASSQPPSSGNTIYF. For the CDR3, the DNA is TGTGCCAGCAGCCAGCCACCGAGCTCTGGAAACACCATATATTTT. The chain recombines TRBV7-9 with TRBJ1-3; D unclear. CDR1 and CDR2 from the germline V gene are SEHNR and FQNEAQ (reference sequence). Trimming left V 5 bases short and J 0 bases short, with 11 bases between. The CDR3 loop spans 15 amino acids. Drawing the rest from reference TRBV7-9 and TRBJ1-3, the complete variable domain is DTGVSQNPRHKITKRGQNVTFRCDPISEHNRLYWYRQTLGQGPEFLTYFQNEAQLEKSRLLSDRFSAERPKGSFSTLEIQRTEQGDSAMYLCASSQPPSSGNTIYFGEGSWLTVV.